The entry below describes one T cell receptor beta chain. These data originate in a study of patients and donors after allogeneic stem cell transplantation. The CDR3 extends over 13 amino acids. Germline V lookup: CDR1 SQVTM, CDR2 ANQGSEA. V lost 6 bases to trimming and J lost 7 bases; unmatched junction nucleotides: 11. One entry per CDR3 protein results from TCRdb running MiXCR on the RT-PCR reads. The profile shows hundreds of thousands of distinct CDR3 sequences, around 15% of them singletons. The sequenced material came from blood, either unsorted or a sorted T cell fraction (not recorded which). This sequence joins TRBV29-1 and TRBJ2-7; 8 bases are a match to TRBD2. This clonotype was sampled from a human donor who was either an allogeneic HSCT recipient or a stem cell or donor lymphocyte infusion donor (not recorded which). It is not recorded whose cells these are; they may come from a transplant donor. In nucleotides, the CDR3 is TGCAGCGTCCGACGCGGGACTAGTTCAGAGCAGTACTTC. Its protein product is CSVRRGTSSEQYF.